Listed below are T cell receptor beta chains from one sample, sequenced in a study of OX40 agonist ivuxolimab in advanced cancers. Sequenced by immunoSEQ multiplex PCR; TCRdb stores in-frame clones only, minus some. The table lists fewer than 55,000 clones, 80% to 90% of them singletons. The starting material was CD4+ or CD8+ T cells sorted from blood, obtained in a trial of the OX40 agonist ivuxolimab. The receptors were gathered from an adult with an advanced solid tumor such as melanoma, head and neck, liver or kidney cancer. CDR3s include the opening cysteine and the closing phenylalanine or tryptophan. Fields, in order: CDR3 protein, J gene, CDR3 length, V gene.

CDR3: CASSLFGGINNEQFF; J: TRBJ2-1; length: 15; V: TRBV7-3
CDR3: CASSMGGHLSNTEAFF; J: TRBJ1-1; length: 16; V: TRBV19
CDR3: CASSHAGGGTEAFF; J: TRBJ1-1; length: 14; V: TRBV28
CDR3: CASSRHVYNEQFF; J: TRBJ2-1; length: 13; V: TRBV27
CDR3: CASSLGGLMVEKLFF; J: TRBJ1-4; length: 15; V: TRBV11-2
CDR3: CASSSVSGTLNTEAFF; J: TRBJ1-1; length: 16; V: TRBV7-2
CDR3: CASSFGEGPYEQYF; J: TRBJ2-7; length: 14; V: TRBV11-2
CDR3: CASSNGNTIYF; J: TRBJ1-3; length: 11; V: TRBV6-5
CDR3: CASSARENTGELFF; J: TRBJ2-2; length: 14; V: TRBV2
CDR3: CASSKQGTGGVRNEQYF; J: TRBJ2-7; length: 17; V: TRBV21-1
CDR3: CASSPRTGLNNEQFF; J: TRBJ2-1; length: 15; V: TRBV7-6
CDR3: CASSSPRDSIGNEQFF; J: TRBJ2-1; length: 16; V: TRBV7-8
CDR3: CASSLEGDSYEQYF; J: TRBJ2-7; length: 14; V: TRBV13
CDR3: CASKVLRGSNQPQHF; J: TRBJ1-5; length: 15; V: TRBV6-5
CDR3: CASSLSTGGANGYTF; J: TRBJ1-2; length: 15; V: TRBV27
CDR3: CASSVAEGYTEAFF; J: TRBJ1-1; length: 14; V: TRBV9
CDR3: CASSLTGLNQPQHF; J: TRBJ1-5; length: 14; V: TRBV7-9
CDR3: CASSLTSGETDTQYF; J: TRBJ2-3; length: 15; V: TRBV7-3
CDR3: CASSLATSPGGYEQYF; J: TRBJ2-7; length: 16; V: TRBV7-5
CDR3: CASRTDSNIYNEQFF; J: TRBJ2-1; length: 15; V: TRBV27
CDR3: CASSRGPAELFF; J: TRBJ2-2; length: 12; V: TRBV7-9
CDR3: CASSYPLASEETQYF; J: TRBJ2-5; length: 15; V: TRBV13
CDR3: CASSPPDSGHTDTQYF; J: TRBJ2-3; length: 16; V: TRBV7-9
CDR3: CASSFGLAAYEQYF; J: TRBJ2-7; length: 14; V: TRBV5-3
CDR3: CASKSSEPNQPQHF; J: TRBJ1-5; length: 14; V: TRBV28
CDR3: CSVVPTGDYGYTF; J: TRBJ1-2; length: 13; V: TRBV29-1
CDR3: CASSDSGTSKKYF; J: TRBJ2-3; length: 13; V: TRBV6-4
CDR3: CASTVPGELFF; J: TRBJ2-2; length: 11; V: TRBV19
CDR3: CSVDSTGTSSGNTIYF; J: TRBJ1-3; length: 16; V: TRBV29-1
CDR3: CASSQGAYEQYF; J: TRBJ2-7; length: 12; V: TRBV4-2
CDR3: CASGLPVGMDSYNEQFF; J: TRBJ2-1; length: 17; V: TRBV12-5
CDR3: CASSQVVDPYNEQFF; J: TRBJ2-1; length: 15; V: TRBV4-1
CDR3: CASSFDRDYGYTF; J: TRBJ1-2; length: 13; V: TRBV6-5
CDR3: CASRPGQGSYEQYF; J: TRBJ2-7; length: 14; V: TRBV27
CDR3: CASSQNQGDGYTF; J: TRBJ1-2; length: 13; V: TRBV4-3
CDR3: CASSQGLAGPKNIQYF; J: TRBJ2-4; length: 16; V: TRBV14
CDR3: CAWSDDSYEQYF; J: TRBJ2-7; length: 12; V: TRBV30
CDR3: CASSYRDEQFF; J: TRBJ2-1; length: 11; V: TRBV6-6
CDR3: CASSESPTGSNEQFF; J: TRBJ2-1; length: 15; V: TRBV6-1
CDR3: CASSHRERHYNEQFF; J: TRBJ2-1; length: 15; V: TRBV28
CDR3: CASSQSATLTYEQYF; J: TRBJ2-7; length: 15; V: TRBV4-1
CDR3: CASRGGALVEKLFF; J: TRBJ1-4; length: 14; V: TRBV27
CDR3: CAWSVSSISNQPQHF; J: TRBJ1-5; length: 15; V: TRBV30
CDR3: CASSISSGRASYNEQFF; J: TRBJ2-1; length: 17; V: TRBV19
CDR3: CASSDPGGSYNEQFF; J: TRBJ2-1; length: 15; V: TRBV25-1
CDR3: CAAAIGEGYTF; J: TRBJ1-2; length: 11; V: TRBV5-8